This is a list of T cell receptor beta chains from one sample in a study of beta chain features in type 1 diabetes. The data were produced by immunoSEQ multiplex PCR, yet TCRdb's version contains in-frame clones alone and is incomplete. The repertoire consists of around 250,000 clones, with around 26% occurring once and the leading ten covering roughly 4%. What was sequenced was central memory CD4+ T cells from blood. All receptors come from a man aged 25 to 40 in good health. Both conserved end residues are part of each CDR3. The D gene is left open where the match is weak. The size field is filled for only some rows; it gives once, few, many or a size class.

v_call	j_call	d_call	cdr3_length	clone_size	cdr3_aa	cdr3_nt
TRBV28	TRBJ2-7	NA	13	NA	CASSTSPLGEQYF	TGTGCCAGCAGTACCTCACCTTTGGGGGAGCAGTACTTC
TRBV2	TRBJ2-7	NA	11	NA	CASSEWDEQYF	TGTGCCAGCAGTGAGTGGGACGAGCAGTACTTC
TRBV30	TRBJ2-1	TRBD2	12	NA	CAWSAKGTRRFF	TGTGCCTGGAGTGCCAAGGGGACTAGACGGTTCTTC
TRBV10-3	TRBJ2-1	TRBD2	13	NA	CAISSGGTNEQFF	TGTGCCATCTCTAGCGGGGGTACAAATGAGCAGTTCTTC
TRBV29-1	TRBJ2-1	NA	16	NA	CSVEDNSGSSYNEQFF	TGCAGCGTTGAAGATAACTCTGGGAGCTCCTACAATGAGCAGTTCTTC
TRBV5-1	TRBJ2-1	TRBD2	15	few	CASSSSSGGAFEQFF	TGCGCCAGCAGCTCGTCTAGCGGGGGGGCCTTTGAGCAGTTCTTC
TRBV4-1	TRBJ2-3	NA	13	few	CASSPRLSDTQYF	TGCGCCAGCAGCCCCCGGCTTTCAGATACGCAGTATTTT
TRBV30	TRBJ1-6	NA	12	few	CAWSQGHSPLHF	TGTGCCTGGAGTCAGGGTCATTCACCCCTCCACTTT
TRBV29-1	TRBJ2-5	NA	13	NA	CSVEEGAGETQYF	TGCAGCGTTGAAGAGGGGGCTGGGGAGACCCAGTACTTC
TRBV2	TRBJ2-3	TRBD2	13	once	CASSEAWRGEQYF	TGTGCCAGCAGTGAGGCTTGGCGGGGGGAGCAGTATTTT
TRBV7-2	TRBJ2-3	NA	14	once	CASSLAPYTDTQYF	TGTGCCAGCAGCTTAGCCCCTTACACCGATACGCAGTATTTT
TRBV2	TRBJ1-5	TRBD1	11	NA	CASGTDQPQHF	TGTGCCAGTGGGACAGATCAGCCCCAGCATTTT
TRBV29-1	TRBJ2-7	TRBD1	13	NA	CSVGGQGTYEQYF	TGCAGCGTTGGGGGACAGGGTACCTACGAGCAGTACTTC
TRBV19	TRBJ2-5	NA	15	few	CASSISGGQQETQYF	TGTGCCAGTAGTATCTCAGGAGGACAGCAAGAGACCCAGTACTTC
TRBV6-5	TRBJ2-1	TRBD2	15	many	CASSRRLAGGNEQFF	TGTGCCAGCAGTCGACGACTAGCGGGGGGAAATGAGCAGTTCTTC
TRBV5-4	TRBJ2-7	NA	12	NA	CASSSPLGMQYF	TGTGCCAGCAGCTCACCTCTCGGCATGCAGTACTTC
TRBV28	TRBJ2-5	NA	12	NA	CASGVYQETQYF	TGTGCCAGCGGGGTATACCAAGAGACCCAGTACTTC
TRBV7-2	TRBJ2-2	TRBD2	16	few	CASSLGPGGNTGELFF	TGTGCCAGCAGCCTCGGACCGGGGGGGAACACCGGGGAGCTGTTTTTT
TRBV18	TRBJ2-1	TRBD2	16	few	CASSPTQAGVYNEQFF	TGTGCCAGCTCACCAACCCAAGCGGGAGTCTACAATGAGCAGTTCTTC
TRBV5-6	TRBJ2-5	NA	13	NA	CASSLGALETQYF	TGTGCCAGCAGCTTGGGGGCTCTCGAGACCCAGTACTTC
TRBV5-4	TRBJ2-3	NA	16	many	CASSLANGIQADTQYF	TGTGCCAGCAGCTTGGCCAACGGGATTCAAGCAGATACGCAGTATTTT
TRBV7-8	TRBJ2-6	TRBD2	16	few	CATPRGGVAGANVLTF	TGTGCCACCCCCCGGGGGGGGGTCGCCGGGGCCAACGTCCTGACTTTC
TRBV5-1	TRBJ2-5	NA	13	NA	CASSLGSQETQYF	TGCGCCAGCAGCTTGGGCAGCCAAGAGACCCAGTACTTC
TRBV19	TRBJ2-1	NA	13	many	CASTDRQYNEQFF	TGTGCCAGTACCGACAGGCAATACAATGAGCAGTTCTTC
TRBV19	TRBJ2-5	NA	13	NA	CASSRVPQETQYF	TGTGCCAGTAGCCGGGTACCGCAAGAGACCCAGTACTTC
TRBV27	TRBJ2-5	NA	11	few	CASRGFETQYF	TGTGCCAGCAGAGGCTTCGAGACCCAGTACTTC
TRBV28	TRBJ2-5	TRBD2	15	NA	CASSLSGKAQETQYF	TGTGCCAGCAGTTTGAGCGGGAAAGCCCAAGAGACCCAGTACTTC
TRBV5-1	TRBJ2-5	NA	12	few	CASSVYQETQYF	TGCGCCAGCAGCGTTTACCAAGAGACCCAGTACTTC
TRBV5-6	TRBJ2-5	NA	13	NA	CASSPSPEETQYF	TGTGCCAGCAGCCCCTCCCCCGAAGAGACCCAGTACTTC
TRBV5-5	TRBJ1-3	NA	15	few	CASSLGTGSGNTIYF	TGTGCCAGCAGCTTGGGGACGGGCTCTGGAAACACCATATATTTT
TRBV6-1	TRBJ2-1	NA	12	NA	CASSKLKGEQFF	TGTGCCAGCAGTAAACTTAAGGGTGAGCAGTTCTTC
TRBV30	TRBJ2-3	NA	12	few	CAWSGSTDTQYF	TGTGCCTGGAGCGGTAGCACAGATACGCAGTATTTT
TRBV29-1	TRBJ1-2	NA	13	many	CSADGLGKYGYTF	TGCAGCGCCGACGGACTAGGGAAATATGGCTACACCTTC
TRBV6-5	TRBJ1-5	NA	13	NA	CASRHRDNQPQHF	TGTGCCAGCAGGCACAGGGACAATCAGCCCCAGCATTTT
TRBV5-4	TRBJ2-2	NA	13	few	CASSFSPPGELFF	TGTGCCAGCAGCTTCTCCCCACCCGGGGAGCTGTTTTTT
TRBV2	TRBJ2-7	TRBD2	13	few	CASSGLAGYEQYF	TGTGCCAGCAGCGGACTAGCGGGATACGAGCAGTACTTC
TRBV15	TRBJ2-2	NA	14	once	CATSRVVSTGELFF	TGTGCCACCAGCAGAGTAGTCAGCACCGGGGAGCTGTTTTTT
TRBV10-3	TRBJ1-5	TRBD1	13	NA	CAVTGSAGQPQHF	TGTGCCGTGACAGGGTCAGCAGGGCAGCCCCAGCATTTT
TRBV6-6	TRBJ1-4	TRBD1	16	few	CASSRGTGFTNEKLFF	TGTGCCAGCAGTCGCGGGACAGGGTTTACTAATGAAAAACTGTTTTTT
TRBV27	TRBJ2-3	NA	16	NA	CASSPRAARFTDTQYF	TGTGCCAGCAGTCCTCGGGCTGCCCGATTCACAGATACGCAGTATTTT